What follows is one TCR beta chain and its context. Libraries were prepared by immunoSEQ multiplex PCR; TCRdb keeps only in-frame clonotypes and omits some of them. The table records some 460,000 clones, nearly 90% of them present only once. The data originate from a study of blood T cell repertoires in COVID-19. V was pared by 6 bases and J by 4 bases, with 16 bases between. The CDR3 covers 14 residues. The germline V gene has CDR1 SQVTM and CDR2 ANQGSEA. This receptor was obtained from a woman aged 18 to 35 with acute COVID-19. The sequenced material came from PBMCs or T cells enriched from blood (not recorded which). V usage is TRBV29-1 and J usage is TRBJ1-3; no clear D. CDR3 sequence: CSVPLGGPGNTIYF. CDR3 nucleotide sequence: TGCAGCGTCCCCTTAGGAGGGCCCGGAAACACCATATATTTT.